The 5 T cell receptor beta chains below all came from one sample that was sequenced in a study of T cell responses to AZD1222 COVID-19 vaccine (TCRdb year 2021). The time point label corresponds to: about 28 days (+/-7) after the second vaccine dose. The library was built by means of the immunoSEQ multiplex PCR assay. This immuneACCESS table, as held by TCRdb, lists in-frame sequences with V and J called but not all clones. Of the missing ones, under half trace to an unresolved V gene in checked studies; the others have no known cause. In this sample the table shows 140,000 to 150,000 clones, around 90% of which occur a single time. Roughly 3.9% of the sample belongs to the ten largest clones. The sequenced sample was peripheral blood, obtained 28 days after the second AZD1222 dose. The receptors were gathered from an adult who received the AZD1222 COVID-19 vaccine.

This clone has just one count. This CDR3 is CASSGISGRGTDTQYF. CDR3 in DNA: TGTGCCAGCAGTGGGATTAGCGGGAGGGGCACAGATACGCAGTATTTT. The chain couples TRBV11-2 to TRBJ2-3; 11 bases match TRBD2. The CDR3 is 16 amino acids. The V gene's germline CDR1 is SGHAT and CDR2 FQNNGV. After removal of 6 bases from V and 1 base from J, the junction contained 6 bases not matched to a gene.

As DNA, the CDR3 is TGTGCCAGTAGTATAGTGCCTTACAATGAGCAGTTCTTC. Translated, it gives CASSIVPYNEQFF. The gene calls are TRBV19 and TRBJ2-1; D remains unclear. The CDR3 is 13 amino acids. CDR1 is LNHDA, CDR2 SQIVND, per germline (reference sequence). The V gene lost 1 base and the J gene lost 4 bases, with 5 bases spanning the gap.

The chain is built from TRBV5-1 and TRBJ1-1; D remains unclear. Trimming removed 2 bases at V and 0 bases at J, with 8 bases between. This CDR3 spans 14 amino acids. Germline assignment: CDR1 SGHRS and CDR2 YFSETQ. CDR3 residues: CASSFTPMNTEAFF. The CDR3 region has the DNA TGCGCCAGCAGCTTCACACCCATGAACACTGAAGCTTTCTTT.

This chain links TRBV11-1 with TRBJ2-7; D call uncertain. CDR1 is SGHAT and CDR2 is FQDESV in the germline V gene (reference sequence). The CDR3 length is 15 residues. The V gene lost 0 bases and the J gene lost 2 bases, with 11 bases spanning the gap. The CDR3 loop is CASSLAVQPTYEQYF. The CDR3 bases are TGTGCCAGCAGCTTAGCTGTACAGCCTACCTACGAGCAGTACTTC.

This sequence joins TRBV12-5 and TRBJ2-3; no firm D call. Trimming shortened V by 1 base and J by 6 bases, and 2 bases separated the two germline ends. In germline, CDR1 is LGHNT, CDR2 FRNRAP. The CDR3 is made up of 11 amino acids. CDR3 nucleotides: TGTGCTAGTGGTTTGGAGGATACGCAGTATTTT. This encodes CASGLEDTQYF. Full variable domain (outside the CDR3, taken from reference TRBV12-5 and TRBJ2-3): DARVTQTPRHKVTEMGQEVTMRCQPILGHNTVFWYRQTMMQGLELLAYFRNRAPLDDSGMPKDRFSAEMPDATLATLKIQPSEPRDSAVYFCASGLEDTQYFGPGTRLTVL.